The sequence of this TCR beta chain was determined in a study of shared clonotypes between healthy human individuals (dated by TCRdb to 2018 to 2021). Some background on the complete study: The cohort included a few men and a couple of women between 18 and 49 years of age. Each donor's leukapheresis produced roughly between about 0.9 and 9.5 billion PBMCs. To increase sequencing depth and limit assay-specific biases, TCR repertoire library preparation and sequencing were carried out by different laboratories using diverse techniques. For each donor, CD4 naive and CD4 memory were each given three plates, CD8 naive was given two plates, and CD8 memory was given one plate. To estimate repertoire size and how much clonotypes are shared between individuals, the study performed deep sequencing of blood TCR repertoires from 4 to 6 healthy adults.

What the work shows at the level of the full study, not this receptor alone: Compared with non-shared clonotypes, the clonotypes found in all four sorted-subset donors had higher generation probabilities. Sampling was restricted to blood, and TCR repertoires in tissue are likely to differ from TCR repertoires in blood. Because the study included a small number of donors, the genetic and exposure-history diversity represented was limited. Even with the large sequencing depth, rarefaction of the sorted-subset datasets indicated that sequencing was incomplete. Larger estimated clonotype richness was generally found for naive subsets than for memory subsets. Pairwise subsampling indicated that sequencing depth was expected to affect the degree of clonotype sharing among donors. Across four donors, approximately 5% of naive CD4, roughly 3.5% of naive CD8, about 2% of memory CD4, and under 0.45% of memory CD8 clonotypes were shared.

The donors were healthy, HIV-negative adults with no recently reported acute infections or vaccinations. Only Caucasian adults living in Nashville, Tennessee, USA were represented among the donors. Magnetic negative selection was used to enrich CD4+ T cells, after which naive cells were positively selected on CD45RA and the negative fraction became the memory subset. Blood was collected by leukapheresis, and PBMCs were isolated by Ficoll-Histopaque density gradient centrifugation and then cryopreserved in liquid nitrogen vapor phase. Analytical flow cytometry was used to check the purity and quantity of every magnetically sorted T cell population. Genomic DNA was isolated from every sorted fraction and measured by UV absorbance on a Nanodrop 2000c. On this clone: Its antigen remains undetermined. Per-nucleotide qualities are absent, and no much larger clonotype sits a single base away.

TCR CDR3 regions were amplified from genomic DNA by multiplex PCR using the deep immunoSEQ assay. Extracted genomic DNA from each cell subset was spread evenly across all wells of several immunoSEQ 96-well plates, with each plate serving as a replicate. For sorted subsets, roughly 200 ng genomic DNA, equal to 30,000 or so T cell genomes, was loaded into each replicate PCR. Purified libraries were quantified with a Qubit 3.0 fluorometer, sized on a Bioanalyzer 2100, and re-quantified with the KAPA Library Quantification kit. Each immunoSEQ 96-well plate was sequenced on its own single-read 150-cycle Illumina NextSeq 550 flow cell. The study's own analysis went as follows. Because only junctional sequences without quality scores were contained in the immunoSEQ output, filtering matching that applied to full-length reads could not be performed. To assign V/J genes and CDR3, sequences were annotated against IMGT germline references using PyIR, a Python wrapper for IgBLAST v1.9. Any read was removed if the V/J assignment was weak (E-value above 1e-6), the CDR3 was missing, or the read contained stop codons, out-of-frame junctions, or ambiguous translated residues. V3J clonotypes were defined as sequences sharing an identical inferred V gene, J gene, and CDR3 amino acid sequence. To compute the percentage overlap between repertoires, the number of shared unique clonotypes was divided by the size of the smaller repertoire. Repertoire richness was assessed with RTK rarefaction, the Chao1 estimator, and Recon v2.1 estimates of unobserved clonotypes. For all TCRbeta clonotypes obtained by the gDNA method from four donors, generation probabilities were computed with OLGA. TCRdb holds this immuneACCESS table with in-frame rearrangements only. Some clones are missing; in checked studies, unresolved V genes explain under half, and the rest has no known cause. V, J and clone size are taken as reported in that table, and D and trimming were inferred from the DNA itself. This sample gives about 1.5 million clones in total; approximately 96% of them show up just once. The ten largest make up over 1% of the sample.

The receptor was derived from a man aged 30-40 years in good health. Sequencing used naive CD4+ T cells sorted from blood. Read against the paper, the sample's cell subset or site label means: CD45RA+ positively selected.

The sequenced DNA: TGTGCCTGGACTTTAAGTGGGGGCCAGTGGTACTCCTACGAGCAGTACTTC. The translation is CAWTLSGGQWYSYEQYF. Recombination linked TRBV30 to TRBJ2-7; the D segment could be TRBD1, given 6 matching bases. V and J are truncated by 4 bases and 0 bases respectively, leaving an intervening sequence of 22 bases. The germline V gene (reference sequence) provides CDR1 GTSNPN and CDR2 SVGIG. Spanning cysteine to phenylalanine, the CDR3 consists of 17 amino acids. This entry keeps only the CDR3 DNA: 51 bases, framed from base 1.